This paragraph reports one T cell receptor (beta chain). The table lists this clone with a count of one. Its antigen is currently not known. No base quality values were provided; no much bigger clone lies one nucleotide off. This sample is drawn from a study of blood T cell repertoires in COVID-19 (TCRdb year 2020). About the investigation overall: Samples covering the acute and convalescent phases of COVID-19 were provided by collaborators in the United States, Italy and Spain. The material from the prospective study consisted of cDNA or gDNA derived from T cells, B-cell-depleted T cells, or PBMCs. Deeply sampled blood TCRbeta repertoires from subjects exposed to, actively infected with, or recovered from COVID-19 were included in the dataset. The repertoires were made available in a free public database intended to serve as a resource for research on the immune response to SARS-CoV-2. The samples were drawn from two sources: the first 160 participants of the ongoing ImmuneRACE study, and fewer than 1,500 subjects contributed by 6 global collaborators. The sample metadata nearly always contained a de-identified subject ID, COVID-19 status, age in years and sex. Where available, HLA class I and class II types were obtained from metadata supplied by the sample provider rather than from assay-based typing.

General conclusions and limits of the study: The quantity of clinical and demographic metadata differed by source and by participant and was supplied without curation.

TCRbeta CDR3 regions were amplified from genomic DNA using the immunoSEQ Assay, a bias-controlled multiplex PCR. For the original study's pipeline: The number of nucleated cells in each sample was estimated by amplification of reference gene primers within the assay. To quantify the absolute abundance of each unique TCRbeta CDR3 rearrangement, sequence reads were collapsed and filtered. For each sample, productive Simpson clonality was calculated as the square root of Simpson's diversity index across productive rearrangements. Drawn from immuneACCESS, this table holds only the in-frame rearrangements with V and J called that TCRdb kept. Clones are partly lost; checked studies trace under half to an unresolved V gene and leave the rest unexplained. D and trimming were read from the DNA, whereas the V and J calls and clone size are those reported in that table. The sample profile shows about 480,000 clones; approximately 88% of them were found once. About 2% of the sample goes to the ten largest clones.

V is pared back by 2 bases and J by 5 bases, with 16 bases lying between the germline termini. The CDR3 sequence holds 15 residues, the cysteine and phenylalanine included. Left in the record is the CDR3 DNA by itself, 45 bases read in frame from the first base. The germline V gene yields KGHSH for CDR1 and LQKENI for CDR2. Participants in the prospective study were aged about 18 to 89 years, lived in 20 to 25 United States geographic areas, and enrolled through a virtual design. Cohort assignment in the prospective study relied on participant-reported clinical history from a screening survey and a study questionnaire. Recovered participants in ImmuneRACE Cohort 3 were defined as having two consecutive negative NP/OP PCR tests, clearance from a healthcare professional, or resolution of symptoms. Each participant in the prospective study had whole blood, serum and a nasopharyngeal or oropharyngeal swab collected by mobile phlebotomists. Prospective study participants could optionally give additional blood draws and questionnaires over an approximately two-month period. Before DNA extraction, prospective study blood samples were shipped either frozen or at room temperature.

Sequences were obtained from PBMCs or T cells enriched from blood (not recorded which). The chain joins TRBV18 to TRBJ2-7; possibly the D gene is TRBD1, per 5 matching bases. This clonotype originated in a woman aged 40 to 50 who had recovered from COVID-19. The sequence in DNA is TGTGCCAGCTCACCAGGGGCAGGTTCGTCCCACGAGCAGTACTTC. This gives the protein CASSPGAGSSHEQYF.